This passage covers 26 T cell receptor beta chains from one sample sequenced in a study of cytomegalovirus exposure and HLA in healthy donors. PCR used 60 Vbeta primers and 13 Jbeta primers. The table came from immunoSEQ multiplex PCR; TCRdb's copy has only in-frame clones and leaves some out. The sample contains about 130,000 clones, roughly 79% of which appear only once. The sample consisted of PBMCs. Receptor source: a woman aged 40 to 49 in good health and CMV-seronegative.

The chain links TRBV18 to TRBJ1-3, with no clear D. CDR1 is KGHSH and CDR2 is LQKENI in the germline V gene. This CDR3 spans 13 amino acids. Trimming stripped 5 bases from V and 3 bases from J, with 8 bases between. CDR3 in DNA: TGTGCCAGCTCATCCGAGAGTGGAAACACCATATATTTT. Its translation is CASSSESGNTIYF.

The CDR3 reads CASSLERERRQPQHF. The CDR3 DNA sequence: TGTGCCAGCAGTTTAGAAAGGGAGAGGAGACAGCCCCAGCATTTT. The chain uses TRBV28 and TRBJ1-5, with D uncertain. The CDR3 sequence is 15 residues long. Between the trimmed V and J ends, which lost 2 bases and 7 bases, there was a span of 15 bases. Germline assignment: CDR1 MDHEN and CDR2 SYDVKM.

The V gene is TRBV7-2, the J gene TRBJ2-1; TRBD2 might be the D (6 bases). Germline V gene lookup returns CDR1 SGHTA and CDR2 FQGNSA. The CDR3 runs 14 residues. V was cut by 0 bases and J by 9 bases, with 12 bases left in between. The CDR3 region is CASSLAGGAPEQFF. The CDR3 nucleotides read TGTGCCAGCAGCTTAGCGGGGGGTGCTCCTGAGCAGTTCTTC. Variable domain in full (rest from reference TRBV7-2 and TRBJ2-1): GAGVSQSPSNKVTEKGKDVELRCDPISGHTALYWYRQSLGQGLEFLIYFQGNSAPDKSGLPSDRFSAERTGGSVSTLTIQRTQQEDSAVYLCASSLAGGAPEQFFGPGTRLTVL.

This clone turned up a few times. The chain uses TRBV27 and TRBJ1-2; no clear D. Germline CDR1 MNHEY, CDR2 SMNVEV (reference sequence). The CDR3 spans 12 residues. V was trimmed by 5 bases and J by 8 bases, leaving 12 bases between them. CDR3 nucleotide sequence: TGTGCCAGCAGTAAACGAGGGAGCGGCTACACCTTC. It encodes CASSKRGSGYTF.

The count of this clone is one. The chain joins TRBV14 to TRBJ2-7; 9 bases are shared with TRBD1. Germline CDR1 is SGHDN and CDR2 is FVKESK. There are 13 residues in the CDR3. The trim removed 6 bases at V and 2 bases at J, leaving 2 bases unmatched. CDR3 protein: CASRRTGAYEQYF. In DNA, the CDR3 is TGTGCCAGCAGACGGACAGGGGCCTACGAGCAGTACTTC.

This chain uses TRBV29-1 with TRBJ2-1, with D possibly matching TRBD1 (7 bases). Germline V gene lookup returns CDR1 SQVTM and CDR2 ANQGSEA. V was shortened by 1 base and J by 3 bases, with 19 bases between the two germline ends. This CDR3 is built from 17 residues. The DNA for the CDR3 is TGCAGCGTTGAAGGTGGCGGCGGGACAGACTTCTACAATGAGCAGTTCTTC. It encodes CSVEGGGGTDFYNEQFF.

The chain links TRBV7-2 to TRBJ2-3; TRBD2 agrees at 11 bases. The CDR3 is 16 residues long. The germline V gene has CDR1 SGHTA and CDR2 FQGNSA. V shed 0 bases, J shed 6 bases, and the junction held 5 bases outside the gene matches. Here the CDR3 DNA reads TGTGCCAGCAGCTTAGCCACTAGCGGGGGTGGGGATACGCAGTATTTT. Its protein product is CASSLATSGGGDTQYF.

This clone was picked up one time. The V call is TRBV9, the J call TRBJ2-2; D not resolved. V was cut by 2 bases and J by 5 bases, with 7 bases left in between. Germline V gene sequence: CDR1 SGDLS, CDR2 YYNGEE. The CDR3 loop spans 13 amino acids. CDR3 sequence (DNA): TGTGCCAGCAGCGTCAGTCAAACCGGGGAGCTGTTTTTT. Translated: CASSVSQTGELFF.

This chain links TRBV27 with TRBJ2-7, with 11 bases fitting TRBD2. Germline CDR1 MNHEY, CDR2 SMNVEV (reference sequence). CDR3 length: 16 residues. Trimming at V came to 5 bases and at J to 4 bases, leaving 10 bases not matched to a gene. CDR3 DNA: TGTGCCAGCAGTCCTAGCGGGGGGTTTTCGGATTACGAGCAGTACTTC. Amino acid sequence: CASSPSGGFSDYEQYF.

This clone was observed once. The chain carries TRBV28 and TRBJ1-2; 9 nucleotides line up with TRBD1. The CDR3 is made up of 15 amino acids. With 6 bases clipped from V and 4 bases from J, the junction kept 9 bases outside the gene matches. CDR1 is MDHEN, CDR2 SYDVKM, per germline. The CDR3 coding sequence is TGTGCCAGCAGGACCCACAGGGGGCCTAGCTATGGCTACACCTTC. This gives the protein CASRTHRGPSYGYTF.

The gene calls are TRBV28 and TRBJ1-5; the D gene is possibly TRBD1 (5 bases). This CDR3 contains 14 residues. CDR1 is MDHEN, CDR2 SYDVKM, per germline. Trimming left V 5 bases short and J 4 bases short, with 12 bases between. CDR3 DNA: TGTGCCAGCAGTCCCCTGGACATTAATCAGCCCCAGCATTTT. Its translation is CASSPLDINQPQHF. Variable domain in full (rest from reference TRBV28 and TRBJ1-5): DVKVTQSSRYLVKRTGEKVFLECVQDMDHENMFWYRQDPGLGLRLIYFSYDVKMKEKGDIPEGYSVSREKKERFSLILESASTNQTSMYLCASSPLDINQPQHFGDGTRLSIL.

Regarding this clone: The same CDR3 can be traced to other DNA sequences in this sample. The CDR3 DNA is TGTGCCAGCAGTCCGAGAGTTGTGAGCAATCAGCCCCAGCATTTT. Amino acid sequence: CASSPRVVSNQPQHF. The V gene is TRBV28, the J gene TRBJ1-5, with D unresolved. Germline CDR1 reads MDHEN; CDR2 reads SYDVKM. This CDR3 spans 15 amino acids. The V gene lost 5 bases and the J gene lost 1 base, with 12 bases spanning the gap. The complete variable domain, with remaining parts taken from reference TRBV28 and TRBJ1-5, reads DVKVTQSSRYLVKRTGEKVFLECVQDMDHENMFWYRQDPGLGLRLIYFSYDVKMKEKGDIPEGYSVSREKKERFSLILESASTNQTSMYLCASSPRVVSNQPQHFGDGTRLSIL.

The chain uses TRBV29-1 and TRBJ2-7, with a tentative D call TRBD1 (7 bases). The CDR3 is 15 residues long. Germline lookup yields CDR1 SQVTM and CDR2 ANQGSEA. The germline V and J ends were trimmed by 4 bases and 0 bases, with 16 bases remaining between them. CDR3 DNA sequence: TGCAGCGTTGGACAGGGACTCACCCCCTCCTACGAGCAGTACTTC. Its translation is CSVGQGLTPSYEQYF.

This clone was seen only once. The chain uses TRBV7-9 and TRBJ1-6; D call uncertain. With 5 bases removed from V and 10 bases from J, the gap between germline ends came to 15 bases. This CDR3 contains 14 residues. The V gene's germline CDR1 is SEHNR and CDR2 FQNEAQ (reference sequence). CDR3 residues: CASSLVQRGSPLHF. The CDR3 region has the DNA TGTGCCAGCAGCCTCGTCCAACGAGGATCACCCCTCCACTTT.

This clone was counted only a few times. This chain connects TRBV27 to TRBJ1-2, with D unresolved. CDR1 is MNHEY and CDR2 is SMNVEV in the germline V gene (reference sequence). The germline V and J ends were trimmed by 5 bases and 4 bases, with 11 bases remaining between them. There are 13 residues in the CDR3. The CDR3 DNA reads TGTGCCAGCAGTCTCTTGAGCGGCTATGGCTACACCTTC. Amino acid sequence: CASSLLSGYGYTF.

A single count supports this clone. The chain has TRBV28 and TRBJ1-6; no definite D call. The CDR3 sequence is 14 residues long. Germline assignment: CDR1 MDHEN and CDR2 SYDVKM. V lost 1 base, J lost 8 bases, and 9 bases lay in between. CDR3: CASSLLGGDSPLHF. In DNA, the CDR3 is TGTGCCAGCAGTTTATTGGGCGGGGATTCACCCCTCCACTTT.

A word on this clone: Additional DNA sequences in this sample encode the identical CDR3. V is TRBV9 and J is TRBJ1-2; no clear D gene. Between the trimmed V and J ends, which lost 0 bases and 4 bases, there was a span of 7 bases. Germline CDR1 and CDR2: SGDLS and YYNGEE. The CDR3 is 13 residues long. CDR3: CASSVAGGYGYTF. The CDR3 DNA follows: TGTGCCAGCAGCGTAGCAGGAGGCTATGGCTACACCTTC. Full variable domain (rest looked up from reference TRBV9 and TRBJ1-2): DSGVTQTPKHLITATGQRVTLRCSPRSGDLSVYWYQQSLDQGLQFLIQYYNGEERAKGNILERFSAQQFPDLHSELNLSSLELGDSALYFCASSVAGGYGYTFGSGTRLTVV.

The chain recombines TRBV30 with TRBJ2-7, with 9 bases identical to TRBD1. The CDR3 length is 15 residues. Germline CDR1 reads GTSNPN; CDR2 reads SVGIG (reference sequence). The ends lost 2 bases at V and 0 bases at J; junction bases unmatched: 5. The CDR3 is CAWSTGQGLSYEQYF. In DNA, the CDR3 is TGTGCCTGGAGTACTGGACAGGGGCTCTCCTACGAGCAGTACTTC.

The chain joins TRBV14 to TRBJ1-1; D might be TRBD1 (5 bases). Germline loops: CDR1 SGHDN, CDR2 FVKESK. The CDR3 length is 13 residues. The V end was cut by 0 bases, the J end by 6 bases, with 8 bases between. CDR3 residues: CASSQEGTAEAFF. CDR3 nucleotide sequence: TGTGCCAGCAGCCAAGAAGGGACTGCTGAAGCTTTCTTT.

This clone appeared once. The chain couples TRBV9 to TRBJ1-1, with TRBD1 matching over 8 bases. This CDR3 region has 15 residues. CDR1 and CDR2 (germline): SGDLS, YYNGEE. V lost 0 bases, J lost 6 bases, and 7 bases stayed unmatched. CDR3 sequence: CASSVAPTGDAEAFF. CDR3 coding DNA: TGTGCCAGCAGCGTAGCTCCGACAGGGGATGCTGAAGCTTTCTTT. Drawing the rest from reference TRBV9 and TRBJ1-1, the complete variable domain is DSGVTQTPKHLITATGQRVTLRCSPRSGDLSVYWYQQSLDQGLQFLIQYYNGEERAKGNILERFSAQQFPDLHSELNLSSLELGDSALYFCASSVAPTGDAEAFFGQGTRLTVV.

This clone was observed once. The chain recombines TRBV4-1 with TRBJ2-3; 15 bases line up with TRBD2. Germline V gene sequence: CDR1 MGHRA, CDR2 YSYEKL. The V segment lost 3 bases and the J segment 4 bases; nucleotides outside the gene matches: 8. CDR3 size: 18 residues. The CDR3 nucleotides read TGCGCCAGCAGCCAGGGTCCCGGGACTAGCGGGGGGTCAGATACGCAGTATTTT. Translated, it gives CASSQGPGTSGGSDTQYF.

CDR3 region: CASSLNGGSYNEQFF. CDR3 nucleotide sequence: TGTGCCAGCAGTTTAAACGGGGGCTCCTACAATGAGCAGTTCTTC. The rearrangement joins TRBV27 to TRBJ2-1, with D maybe TRBD2 (6 bases). The CDR3 covers 15 residues. V was pared by 2 bases and J by 0 bases, with 8 bases between. Germline V gene sequence: CDR1 MNHEY, CDR2 SMNVEV (reference sequence).

The V call is TRBV6-6, the J call TRBJ1-5; no reliable D call. This CDR3 has 14 residues. Trimming stripped 1 base from V and 4 bases from J, with 8 bases between. The germline V gene encodes CDR1 MNHNY and CDR2 SVGAGI (reference sequence). CDR3: CASSYFEGNQPQHF. The CDR3 region has the DNA TGTGCCAGCAGTTACTTTGAGGGAAATCAGCCCCAGCATTTT.

This sequence joins TRBV10-3 and TRBJ1-4, with no clear D. V lost 2 bases and J lost 3, with 7 bases in between. The CDR3 has 14 residues. Germline-derived CDR1 and CDR2 are ENHRY and SYGVKD. The CDR3 DNA sequence: TGTGCCATCAGTGAGGGAGGGCCTAATGAAAAACTGTTTTTT. This sequence encodes CAISEGGPNEKLFF.

The chain uses TRBV27 and TRBJ1-2, with unresolved D. This CDR3 has 18 amino acids. Looked up from germline, CDR1 is MNHEY and CDR2 is SMNVEV (reference sequence). V gave up 4 bases and J gave up 2 bases, with 23 bases separating them. This CDR3 reads CASSSDPSLKEINYGYTF. CDR3 in DNA: TGTGCCAGCAGTTCTGACCCCTCGTTAAAGGAGATAAACTATGGCTACACCTTC.

The chain recombines TRBV30 with TRBJ2-7, with D perhaps matching TRBD2 (6 bases). The V and J ends lost 1 base and 4 bases respectively, with 11 bases between them. This CDR3 is 13 amino acids long. Germline V gene data show CDR1 as GTSNPN and CDR2 as SVGIG (reference sequence). CDR3 bases: TGTGCCTGGAGTGGCGGGATTCAGTACGAGCAGTACTTC. Amino acid sequence: CAWSGGIQYEQYF.